The clone carrying this TCR beta chain was observed once. This entry is derived from a study of cytomegalovirus exposure and HLA in healthy donors. V shed 5 bases, J shed 5 bases, and the junction held 9 bases outside the gene matches. The CDR3 length is 15 residues. In germline, CDR1 is SEHNR, CDR2 FQNEAQ (reference sequence). The method was immunoSEQ multiplex PCR; TCRdb's version includes in-frame clones alone and lacks a portion of them. This table has roughly 150,000 clones, around nine tenths appearing once. The rearrangement joins TRBV7-9 to TRBJ1-2; 9 bases map to TRBD1. Sequenced material: PBMCs. This TCR came from a woman between 18 and 29 years old in good health and CMV-seronegative. The CDR3 nucleotides read TGTGCCAGCAGCATAACAGGGGGCCAGGGGTATGGCTACACCTTC. Residues: CASSITGGQGYGYTF.